The clone carrying this TCR beta chain is a singleton in its sample. This sample was taken from a study of cytotoxic CD8 clonotypes in ibrutinib-treated CLL. The CDR3 is made up of 15 amino acids. Unmatched junction bases numbered 7, after V lost 3 bases and J lost 3 bases. CDR1 is MDHEN and CDR2 is SYDVKM in the germline V gene. The data were produced by immunoSEQ multiplex PCR, yet TCRdb's version contains in-frame clones alone and is incomplete. Here the sample spans 200,000 or so clones, approximately 70% being singletons. The rearrangement uses TRBV28 and TRBJ1-1, with TRBD1 matching 7 bases. This material consisted of PBMCs, taken after 12 months of ibrutinib treatment. The TCR comes from a human donor with chronic lymphocytic leukemia. The CDR3 reads CASSLWRGRDTEAFF. In DNA, the CDR3 is TGTGCCAGCAGTTTGTGGAGGGGGCGCGACACTGAAGCTTTCTTT.